A selection of T cell receptor beta chains follows, all from one sample in a study of siplizumab effects on memory and regulatory T cells. Some clones are missing from TCRdb's copy, which holds only in-frame ones; the method was immunoSEQ multiplex PCR. The sample lists roughly 100,000 clones; over 90% were seen once. Sequencing was carried out using Tregs sorted from blood. These receptors all come from a human donor in good health. Each CDR3 is given with its conserved first and last residue. D genes are given only for firm matches. Clone size is not always given. Where it is, it says once, few, many or a class for expanded clones.

v_gene: TRBV30; j_gene: TRBJ1-1; abundance: NA; d_gene: TRBD1; CDR3nt: TGTGCCTGGGACAGGGTTGGAGCTTTCTTT; CDR3aa: CAWDRVGAFF
v_gene: TRBV28; j_gene: TRBJ1-1; abundance: NA; d_gene: TRBD1; CDR3nt: TGTGCCAGCAGTTCGAAATCGACAGGGGTGAACACTGAAGCTTTCTTT; CDR3aa: CASSSKSTGVNTEAFF
v_gene: TRBV19; j_gene: TRBJ2-3; abundance: NA; d_gene: NA; CDR3nt: TGTGCCAGTAGTGCCAGGCCGGGCCACACAGATACGCAGTATTTT; CDR3aa: CASSARPGHTDTQYF
v_gene: TRBV6-5; j_gene: TRBJ2-4; abundance: NA; d_gene: NA; CDR3nt: TGTGCCAGCAGAGTCGGGGGAATGTCCAAAAACATTCAGTACTTC; CDR3aa: CASRVGGMSKNIQYF
v_gene: TRBV7-9; j_gene: TRBJ1-6; abundance: NA; d_gene: TRBD1; CDR3nt: TGTGCCAGCAGCTCGGGACAGGGGGATAATTCACCCCTCCACTTT; CDR3aa: CASSSGQGDNSPLHF
v_gene: TRBV5-1; j_gene: TRBJ1-4; abundance: NA; d_gene: NA; CDR3nt: TGCGCCAGCAGCTTGGGGGGGCCCGGCGAAAAACTGTTTTTT; CDR3aa: CASSLGGPGEKLFF
v_gene: TRBV19; j_gene: TRBJ1-2; abundance: NA; d_gene: TRBD1; CDR3nt: TGTGCCAGTAGTACCCCGGGACAGGGCTCCTACTATGGCTACACCTTC; CDR3aa: CASSTPGQGSYYGYTF
v_gene: TRBV5-1; j_gene: TRBJ2-3; abundance: NA; d_gene: NA; CDR3nt: TGCGCCAGCAGCGCCACCACAGATACGCAGTATTTT; CDR3aa: CASSATTDTQYF
v_gene: TRBV4-1; j_gene: TRBJ2-3; abundance: NA; d_gene: NA; CDR3nt: TGCGCCAGCAGCCAAACCCCCTTGGTTCAGGGTGGGAATACGCAGTATTTT; CDR3aa: CASSQTPLVQGGNTQYF
v_gene: TRBV6-5; j_gene: TRBJ2-7; abundance: NA; d_gene: NA; CDR3nt: TGTGCCAGCAGTTACTCTATGGGGTCCTACGAGCAGTACTTC; CDR3aa: CASSYSMGSYEQYF
v_gene: TRBV2; j_gene: TRBJ1-1; abundance: NA; d_gene: NA; CDR3nt: TGTGCCAGCAGTGTTTCGGCCTCGAACCTCGGTAGAGCTTTCTTT; CDR3aa: CASSVSASNLGRAFF
v_gene: TRBV12-5; j_gene: TRBJ2-7; abundance: NA; d_gene: NA; CDR3nt: TGTGCTAGTGGTTTGGGGGTCAGGCACTTGGACTTC; CDR3aa: CASGLGVRHLDF
v_gene: TRBV5-6; j_gene: TRBJ2-3; abundance: once; d_gene: NA; CDR3nt: TGTGCCAGCAGCTTGGAGGTAGAACTCACAGATACGCAGTATTTT; CDR3aa: CASSLEVELTDTQYF
v_gene: TRBV11-3; j_gene: TRBJ2-2; abundance: NA; d_gene: NA; CDR3nt: TGTGCCAGCAGCTTAGGAGACACCGGGGAGCTGTTTTTT; CDR3aa: CASSLGDTGELFF
v_gene: TRBV5-4; j_gene: TRBJ1-2; abundance: few; d_gene: NA; CDR3nt: TGTGCCAGCACCTCGGCACCGCACTATGGCTACACCTTC; CDR3aa: CASTSAPHYGYTF
v_gene: TRBV7-3; j_gene: TRBJ2-1; abundance: NA; d_gene: TRBD2; CDR3nt: TGTGCCAGCAGCACAATAGCGGGAACGTCCGGTGAGCAGTTCTTC; CDR3aa: CASSTIAGTSGEQFF
v_gene: TRBV7-2; j_gene: TRBJ1-2; abundance: NA; d_gene: NA; CDR3nt: TGTGCCAGCAGCTTAGTACAGGGACCCTCGTACTCGGGCTACACCTTC; CDR3aa: CASSLVQGPSYSGYTF
v_gene: TRBV5-6; j_gene: TRBJ2-3; abundance: NA; d_gene: TRBD2; CDR3nt: TGTGCCAGCAGCTGGCGGACTAGCGGGAGCACAGATACGCAGTATTTT; CDR3aa: CASSWRTSGSTDTQYF
v_gene: TRBV5-1; j_gene: TRBJ2-1; abundance: few; d_gene: NA; CDR3nt: TGCGCCAGCAGCTTGAGCCCGAATACCAATGAGCAGTTCTTC; CDR3aa: CASSLSPNTNEQFF
v_gene: TRBV5-1; j_gene: TRBJ1-4; abundance: NA; d_gene: TRBD1; CDR3nt: TGCGCCAGCAGCTGGACAGGGGGATTTGCAACTAATGAAAAACTGTTTTTT; CDR3aa: CASSWTGGFATNEKLFF
v_gene: TRBV10-3; j_gene: TRBJ2-3; abundance: NA; d_gene: TRBD2; CDR3nt: TGTGCCATCAGTCGAGCGGGGGGTAGCACAGATACGCAGTATTTT; CDR3aa: CAISRAGGSTDTQYF
v_gene: TRBV5-1; j_gene: TRBJ2-1; abundance: NA; d_gene: TRBD2; CDR3nt: TGCGCCAGCTCCTGGGGACTAGCGGGAAATGAGCAGTTCTTC; CDR3aa: CASSWGLAGNEQFF
v_gene: TRBV9; j_gene: TRBJ2-1; abundance: NA; d_gene: TRBD2; CDR3nt: TGTGCCAGCAGCGTACCTAGCGGGATCCAGCAGTTCTTC; CDR3aa: CASSVPSGIQQFF
v_gene: TRBV6-5; j_gene: TRBJ2-7; abundance: NA; d_gene: NA; CDR3nt: TGTGCCAGCAGTTACCCCGGACGTTACGAGCAGTACTTC; CDR3aa: CASSYPGRYEQYF
v_gene: TRBV5-1; j_gene: TRBJ1-2; abundance: NA; d_gene: NA; CDR3nt: TGCGCCAGCAGCTTGGGTCAGGGAGGGGGCTACACCTTC; CDR3aa: CASSLGQGGGYTF
v_gene: TRBV7-9; j_gene: TRBJ1-3; abundance: NA; d_gene: NA; CDR3nt: TGTGCCAGCAGCTTAGTCCGAAGCCTCTCTGGAAACACCATATATTTT; CDR3aa: CASSLVRSLSGNTIYF
v_gene: TRBV25-1; j_gene: TRBJ2-2; abundance: once; d_gene: NA; CDR3nt: TGTGCCAGCAGTAACCCTGCCGGGGAGCTGTTTTTT; CDR3aa: CASSNPAGELFF
v_gene: TRBV6-6; j_gene: TRBJ2-5; abundance: NA; d_gene: TRBD1; CDR3nt: TGTGCCAGCAGTTACACACGGGACAGGGGTGGGACCCAGTACTTC; CDR3aa: CASSYTRDRGGTQYF
v_gene: TRBV7-2; j_gene: TRBJ2-7; abundance: NA; d_gene: TRBD2; CDR3nt: TGTGCCAGCAGCCCTAGCGGGGTCACCGAGCAGTACTTC; CDR3aa: CASSPSGVTEQYF
v_gene: TRBV6-1; j_gene: TRBJ1-5; abundance: once; d_gene: NA; CDR3nt: TGTGCCAGCAGTAAGACAGTGCCTCAGCCCCAGCATTTT; CDR3aa: CASSKTVPQPQHF
v_gene: TRBV6-5; j_gene: TRBJ2-7; abundance: NA; d_gene: TRBD2; CDR3nt: TGTGCCAGCAGTTTGTTTGGGGGGGGAGGCTCCTACGAGCAGTACTTC; CDR3aa: CASSLFGGGGSYEQYF
v_gene: TRBV6-1; j_gene: TRBJ2-2; abundance: NA; d_gene: NA; CDR3nt: TGTGCCAGCACCTACGACCCAGACCACACCGGGGAGCTGTTTTTT; CDR3aa: CASTYDPDHTGELFF
v_gene: TRBV19; j_gene: TRBJ1-6; abundance: NA; d_gene: NA; CDR3nt: TGTGCCAGTAGTGAAGGGGTCGGTAATTCACCCCTCCACTTT; CDR3aa: CASSEGVGNSPLHF
v_gene: TRBV19; j_gene: TRBJ1-5; abundance: NA; d_gene: NA; CDR3nt: TGTGCCAGTAGTATAGGGTTAGCTGGGGGCCTCAATCAGCCCCAGCATTTT; CDR3aa: CASSIGLAGGLNQPQHF
v_gene: TRBV5-1; j_gene: TRBJ1-1; abundance: once; d_gene: NA; CDR3nt: TGCGCCAGCAGCGGCCGGGCCCGGGAAGCTTTCTTT; CDR3aa: CASSGRAREAFF
v_gene: TRBV19; j_gene: TRBJ1-1; abundance: NA; d_gene: NA; CDR3nt: TGTGCCAGTAGTACCGTAAGAGGTGGCACTGAAGCTTTCTTT; CDR3aa: CASSTVRGGTEAFF
v_gene: TRBV10-3; j_gene: TRBJ2-7; abundance: NA; d_gene: TRBD1; CDR3nt: TGTGCCACACTCCGGGACAGGGGCTACGAGCAGTACTTC; CDR3aa: CATLRDRGYEQYF
v_gene: TRBV27; j_gene: TRBJ1-2; abundance: NA; d_gene: NA; CDR3nt: TGTGCCAGCCGGGGAGCCTCTAACTATGGCTACACCTTC; CDR3aa: CASRGASNYGYTF
v_gene: TRBV9; j_gene: TRBJ1-6; abundance: once; d_gene: NA; CDR3nt: TGTGCCAGCAGCGTAGGGGGCTCCTATAATTCACCCCTCCACTTT; CDR3aa: CASSVGGSYNSPLHF
v_gene: TRBV25-1; j_gene: TRBJ1-4; abundance: NA; d_gene: NA; CDR3nt: TGTGCCAGCAGTGAATTAGGCCGGGCTAATGAAAAACTGTTTTTT; CDR3aa: CASSELGRANEKLFF
v_gene: TRBV2; j_gene: TRBJ1-4; abundance: NA; d_gene: NA; CDR3nt: TGTGCCAGCTTTATTAAGGGAATCGAAAAACTGTTTTTT; CDR3aa: CASFIKGIEKLFF
v_gene: TRBV5-1; j_gene: TRBJ1-5; abundance: NA; d_gene: NA; CDR3nt: TGCGCCAGCAGCATCGACAGTAGCAATCAGCCCCAGCATTTT; CDR3aa: CASSIDSSNQPQHF
v_gene: TRBV2; j_gene: TRBJ1-5; abundance: few; d_gene: NA; CDR3nt: TGTGCCAGCAGTGAAGAGGTTAATCAGCCCCAGCATTTT; CDR3aa: CASSEEVNQPQHF
v_gene: TRBV9; j_gene: TRBJ2-3; abundance: NA; d_gene: NA; CDR3nt: TGTGCCAGCAGCGTAGCGGGGTCTGGAGATACGCAGTATTTT; CDR3aa: CASSVAGSGDTQYF
v_gene: TRBV9; j_gene: TRBJ1-1; abundance: NA; d_gene: TRBD1; CDR3nt: TGTGCCAGCAGCGTCGGACAGGGTAATTCAGCTGGAGCTTTCTTT; CDR3aa: CASSVGQGNSAGAFF
v_gene: TRBV19; j_gene: TRBJ1-4; abundance: NA; d_gene: TRBD1; CDR3nt: TGTGCCAGTAGTGTGAGAACAGGGGTATCAACTAATGAAAAACTGTTTTTT; CDR3aa: CASSVRTGVSTNEKLFF
v_gene: TRBV30; j_gene: TRBJ1-5; abundance: NA; d_gene: TRBD1; CDR3nt: TGTGCCTGGGCGACAGGGCATTATAGCAATCAGCCCCAGCATTTT; CDR3aa: CAWATGHYSNQPQHF